This T cell receptor (beta chain) is from a study of Ad26.COV2.S vaccination and SARS-CoV-2 variants. Study-wide context: Enrolled in COV1001, the donor was in the Ad26.COV2.S trial arm, which received the vaccine. The authors gave Ad26.COV2.S intramuscularly, either once or twice 56 days apart.

Study-level results: Measurement of non-spike TCR breadth gave similar results in vaccine and placebo recipients.

Details on this clone: Its matching antigen is unknown.

Treatment denoted: some 20 received Ad26.COV2.S at low or high dose, single or two shots; 5 received placebo; per-sample allocation not given. On day 63 after the first injection, vaccine and placebo recipients gave samples. Wuhan-strain SARS-CoV-2 spike was expressed by the Ad26 vector that made up the vaccine. Assay: immunoSEQ multiplex PCR; the TCRdb copy retains only in-frame clones and omits some. This table has fewer than 500,000 clones, 85% to 90% appearing once. The CDR3 sequence is 15 residues long. The germline gives CDR1 SGHTA, CDR2 FQGTGA. Trimming cost V 5 bases and J 3 bases, with 14 bases left between them.

This material consisted of peripheral blood, taken in a trial of Ad26.COV2.S vaccine versus placebo. The V call is TRBV7-3, the J call TRBJ2-1; D unclear. The clonotype originates from a person aged 18-60 years who received the Ad26.COV2.S COVID-19 vaccine or a placebo. The CDR3 is CASSLLFGDYNEQFF. The CDR3 region has the DNA TGTGCCAGCAGCCTATTATTTGGGGACTACAATGAGCAGTTCTTC.